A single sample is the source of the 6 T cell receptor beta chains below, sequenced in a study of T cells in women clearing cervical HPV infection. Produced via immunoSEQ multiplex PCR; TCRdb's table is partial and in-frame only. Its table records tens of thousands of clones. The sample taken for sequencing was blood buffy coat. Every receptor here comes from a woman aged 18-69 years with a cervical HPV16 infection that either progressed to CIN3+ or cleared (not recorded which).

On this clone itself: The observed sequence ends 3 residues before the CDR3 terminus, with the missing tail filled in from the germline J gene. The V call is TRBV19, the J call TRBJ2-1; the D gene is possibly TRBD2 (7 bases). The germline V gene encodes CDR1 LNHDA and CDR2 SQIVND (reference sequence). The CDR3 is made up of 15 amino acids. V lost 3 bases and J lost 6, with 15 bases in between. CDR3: CASSMTRGGSNEQFF. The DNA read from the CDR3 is TGTGCCAGTAGTATGACTAGGGGGGGATCCAATGAG.

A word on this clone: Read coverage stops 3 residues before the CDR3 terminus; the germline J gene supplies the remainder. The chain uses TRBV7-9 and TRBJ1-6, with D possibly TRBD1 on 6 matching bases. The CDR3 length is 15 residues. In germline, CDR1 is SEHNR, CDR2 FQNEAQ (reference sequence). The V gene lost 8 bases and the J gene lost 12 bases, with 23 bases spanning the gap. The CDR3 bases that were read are TGTGCCAGCTCGATAACCGGGACACCAGACCGACCC. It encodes CASSITGTPDRP. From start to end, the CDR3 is CASSITGTPDRPLHF.

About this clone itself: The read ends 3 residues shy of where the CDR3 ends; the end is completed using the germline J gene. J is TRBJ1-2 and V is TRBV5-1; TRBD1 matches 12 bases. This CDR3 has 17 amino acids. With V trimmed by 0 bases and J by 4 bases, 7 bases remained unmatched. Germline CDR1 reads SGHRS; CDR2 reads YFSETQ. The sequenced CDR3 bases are TGCGCCAGCAGCTTGGAGGGGACAGGGGGCGCTCTCTATGGC. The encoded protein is CASSLEGTGGALYG. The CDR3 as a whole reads CASSLEGTGGALYGYTF.

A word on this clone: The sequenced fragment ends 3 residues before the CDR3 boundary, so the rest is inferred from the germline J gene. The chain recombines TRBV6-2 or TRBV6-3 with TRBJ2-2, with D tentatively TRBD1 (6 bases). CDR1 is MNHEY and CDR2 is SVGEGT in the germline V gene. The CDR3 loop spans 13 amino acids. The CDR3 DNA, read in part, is TGTGCCAGCAGCCCACAGGGTTGGGAAAAG. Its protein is CASSPQGWEK. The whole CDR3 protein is CASSPQGWEKLFF.

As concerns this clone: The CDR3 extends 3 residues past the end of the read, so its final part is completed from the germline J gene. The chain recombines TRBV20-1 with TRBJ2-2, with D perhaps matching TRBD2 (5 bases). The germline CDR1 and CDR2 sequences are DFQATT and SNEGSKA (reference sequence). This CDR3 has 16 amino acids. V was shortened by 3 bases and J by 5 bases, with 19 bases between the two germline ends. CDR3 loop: CSASRTGLAATGELFF. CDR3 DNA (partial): TGCAGTGCTAGTCGTACCGGGCTAGCAGCAACCGGGGAG.

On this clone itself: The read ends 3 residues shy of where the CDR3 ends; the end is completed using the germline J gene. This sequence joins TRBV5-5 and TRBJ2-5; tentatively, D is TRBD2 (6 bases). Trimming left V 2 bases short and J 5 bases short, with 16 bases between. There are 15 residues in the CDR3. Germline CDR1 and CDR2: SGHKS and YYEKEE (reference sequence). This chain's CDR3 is CASSLVGGVPETQYF. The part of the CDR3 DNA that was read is TGTGCCAGCAGCTTAGTCGGGGGAGTTCCGGAGACC.